The count of the clone carrying this T cell receptor (beta chain) is one. Its antigen is currently unknown. The CDR3 has 16 residues. V was trimmed by 6 bases and J by 6 bases, leaving 23 bases between them. The V gene's germline CDR1 is MDHEN and CDR2 SYDVKM. The isolated RNA, all of it, was reverse transcribed, so expressed TCRB transcripts were what got sequenced. Here immunoSEQ multiplex PCR was the method, and the copy in TCRdb shows in-frame clones only, minus some. The sample has under 200,000 clones; around a tenth are singletons. This entry belongs to a study of beta chain features in type 1 diabetes. Study-wide context: Some 110 million sorted cells were examined across all samples. Study conclusions and caveats: For patients and controls alike, PCR might favor shorter templates to the same degree. Patients with Type 1 diabetes showed moderately but significantly shorter TCRB CDR3s in all four CD4+ subsets. Fewer junction insertions and more nucleotide deletions appeared in type 1 diabetes patients. Within the patient group, naive, central memory and Treg TCRB repertoires appeared more similar to each other than within healthy donors.

V and J are TRBV28 and TRBJ2-5; a possible D gene is TRBD1 (7 bases). The receptor was derived from a man aged 25 to 45 with type 1 diabetes. Specimen: central memory CD4+ T cells from blood. The CDR3 DNA reads TGTGCCAGCAGCCAAGAAGGGGCAGGGGGGTCGAAGACCCAGTACTTC. It is translated as CASSQEGAGGSKTQYF. Variable domain in full (rest from reference TRBV28 and TRBJ2-5): DVKVTQSSRYLVKRTGEKVFLECVQDMDHENMFWYRQDPGLGLRLIYFSYDVKMKEKGDIPEGYSVSREKKERFSLILESASTNQTSMYLCASSQEGAGGSKTQYFGPGTRLLVL.